What follows are 9 T cell receptor beta chains derived from one specimen sequenced in a study of T-cell reconstitution after alpha-beta-depleted transplantation in children. TCRbeta library construction was performed incorporating unique molecular identifiers. TCRdb used MiXCR to reprocess the PCR reads, holding one entry per CDR3 protein. The sample includes fewer than 550,000 distinct CDR3 sequences, 11% seen only once; the top ten take less than 15%. The sequencing used PBMCs, mostly from graft donor cells, collected 180 days after TCRalphabeta/CD19-depleted stem cell transplant. The receptors come from a female patient aged 2-9 years who had a stem cell transplant for aplastic anemia, so the T cells may come from the graft donor.

The CDR3 protein is CASGFGTSTTGELFF. The CDR3 coding sequence is TGTGCCAGCGGGTTCGGGACTAGCACCACCGGGGAGCTGTTTTTT. This chain joins TRBV6-1 and TRBJ2-2, with TRBD2 matching over 9 bases. Germline V gives CDR1 MNHNS, CDR2 SASEGT. The CDR3 has 15 amino acids. V gave up 8 bases and J gave up 4 bases; unmatched junction bases: 8.

This clonotype was seen a handful of times. This chain links TRBV14 with TRBJ2-1, with D perhaps matching TRBD2 (6 bases). The germline V gene encodes CDR1 SGHDN and CDR2 FVKESK. The ends were cut back, 0 bases at V and 4 bases at J, with 13 bases in the middle. The CDR3 covers 16 residues. In DNA form, the CDR3 reads TGTGCCAGCAGCCAAGATTTGAGCGGGCCGTACAATGAGCAGTTCTTC. Its translation: CASSQDLSGPYNEQFF. Using reference TRBV14 and TRBJ2-1 for the parts outside the CDR3, the full variable domain is EAGVTQFPSHSVIEKGQTVTLRCDPISGHDNLYWYRRVMGKEIKFLLHFVKESKQDESGMPNNRFLAERTGGTYSTLKVQPAELEDSGVYFCASSQDLSGPYNEQFFGPGTRLTVL.

In this sample, this clonotype turned up a few times. J is TRBJ2-1 and V is TRBV7-3; 7 bases line up with TRBD1. Germline V gene lookup returns CDR1 SGHTA and CDR2 FQGTGA. This CDR3 region has 15 residues. V gave up 5 bases and J gave up 5 bases; unmatched junction bases: 9. CDR3 loop: CASSPYRGKDNEQFF. The CDR3 region has the DNA TGTGCCAGCAGCCCCTACAGGGGAAAGGACAATGAGCAGTTCTTC.

This clonotype was detected a few times. CDR3 in amino acids: CASSSGLRGETQYF. CDR3 nucleotides: TGTGCCAGCAGCTCGGGACTTAGGGGCGAGACCCAGTACTTC. The chain couples TRBV7-2 to TRBJ2-5; maybe TRBD2 (6 bases). Trimming took off 4 bases at V and 5 bases at J, with 14 bases between the two ends. This CDR3 is 14 amino acids long. The germline CDR1 and CDR2 sequences are SGHTA and FQGNSA. Filled out from reference TRBV7-2 and TRBJ2-5, the complete variable domain reads GAGVSQSPSNKVTEKGKDVELRCDPISGHTALYWYRQSLGQGLEFLIYFQGNSAPDKSGLPSDRFSAERTGGSVSTLTIQRTQQEDSAVYLCASSSGLRGETQYFGPGTRLLVL.

This chain connects TRBV11-3 to TRBJ2-3; D perhaps matches TRBD2 (5 bases). There are 14 residues in the CDR3. Between the trimmed V and J ends, which lost 6 bases and 2 bases, there was a span of 12 bases. Germline V gene sequence: CDR1 SGHNT, CDR2 YENEEA. CDR3: CASRLAGVTDTQYF. The CDR3 DNA follows: TGTGCCAGCAGGCTAGCTGGTGTCACAGATACGCAGTATTTT. Full variable domain (remainder filled in from reference TRBV11-3 and TRBJ2-3): EAGVVQSPRYKIIEKKQPVAFWCNPISGHNTLYWYLQNLGQGPELLIRYENEEAVDDSQLPKDRFSAERLKGVDSTLKIQPAELGDSAVYLCASRLAGVTDTQYFGPGTRLTVL.

V and J are TRBV5-1 and TRBJ2-1; D is perhaps TRBD1 or TRBD2 (5 bases each). CDR1 SGHRS and CDR2 YFSETQ come from the germline V gene. The CDR3 is 16 residues long. V lost 3 bases, J lost 2 bases, and 15 bases lay in between. The chain's CDR3 is CASSWGGGFPYNEQFF. DNA for the CDR3: TGCGCCAGCAGCTGGGGTGGGGGTTTTCCCTACAATGAGCAGTTCTTC.

This clonotype was observed many times. The V and J genes are TRBV5-1 and TRBJ2-3; no clear D. The CDR3 is made up of 14 amino acids. Germline-derived CDR1 and CDR2 are SGHRS and YFSETQ. With 1 base removed from V and 2 bases from J, the gap between germline ends came to 8 bases. The DNA of the CDR3 is TGCGCCAGCAGCTTGCCGGCCCCCACAGATACGCAGTATTTT. Its protein product is CASSLPAPTDTQYF.

The chain is built from TRBV4-3 and TRBJ2-2; the D is unclear. This CDR3 contains 17 residues. The germline V and J ends were trimmed by 2 bases and 3 bases, with 16 bases remaining between them. Germline loops: CDR1 LGHNA, CDR2 YSLEER. As DNA, the CDR3 is TGCGCCAGCAGCCAATTCGACTTTGGCCCTGACACCGGGGAGCTGTTTTTT. Its translation: CASSQFDFGPDTGELFF.

The sample holds many counts of this clonotype. The chain couples TRBV4-3 to TRBJ2-1; D may be TRBD2 (5 bases). The CDR3 has 14 amino acids. From germline, CDR1 is LGHNA and CDR2 YSLEER. V lost 4 bases to trimming and J lost 3 bases, with 10 bases between them. This CDR3 is CASSPSGIYNEQFF. CDR3 nucleotides: TGCGCCAGCAGCCCCAGCGGCATCTACAATGAGCAGTTCTTC.